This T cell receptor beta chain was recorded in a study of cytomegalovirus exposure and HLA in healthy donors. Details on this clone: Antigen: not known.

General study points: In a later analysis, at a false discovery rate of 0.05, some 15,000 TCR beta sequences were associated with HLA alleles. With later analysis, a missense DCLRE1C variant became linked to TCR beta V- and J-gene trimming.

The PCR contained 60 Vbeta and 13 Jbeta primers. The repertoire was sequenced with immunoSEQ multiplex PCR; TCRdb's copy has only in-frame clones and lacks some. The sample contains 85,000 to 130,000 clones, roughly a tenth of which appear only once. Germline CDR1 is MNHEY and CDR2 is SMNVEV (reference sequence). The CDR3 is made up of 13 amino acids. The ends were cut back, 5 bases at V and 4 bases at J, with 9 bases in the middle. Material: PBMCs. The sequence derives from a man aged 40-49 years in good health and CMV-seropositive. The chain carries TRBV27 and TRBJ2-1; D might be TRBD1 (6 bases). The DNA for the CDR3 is TGTGCCAGCAGTAACGGACAGTACAATGAGCAGTTCTTC. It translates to CASSNGQYNEQFF.